The 6 T cell receptor beta chains below were found in one sample sequenced in a study of T-cell reconstitution after alpha-beta-depleted transplantation in children. Researchers prepared the TCRbeta library using unique molecular identifiers, the study reports. TCRdb analysed the PCR reads with MiXCR anew, one entry per CDR3 protein. The data contain approximately 30,000 distinct CDR3 sequences, under 8% of them singletons. Sample: PBMCs, mostly from graft donor cells, taken 180 days after TCRalphabeta/CD19-depleted stem cell transplant. All receptors derive from a male patient younger than 18 who had a stem cell transplant for acute myeloid leukemia, so the T cells may come from the graft donor.

This clonotype was picked up many times. The chain links TRBV7-2 to TRBJ1-1, with a tentative D call TRBD1 (6 bases). The CDR3 has 15 residues. Germline values: CDR1 SGHTA, CDR2 FQGNSA. Deletions cut 1 base from V and 1 base from J, with 10 bases between. DNA for the CDR3: TGTGCCAGCAGCTTAGGGGGACAACAGAACACTGAAGCTTTCTTT. This sequence encodes CASSLGGQQNTEAFF.

This clonotype was recorded at least ten times. The V call is TRBV7-9, the J call TRBJ2-5; 7 nucleotides align to TRBD1. This CDR3 is built from 15 residues. CDR1 is SEHNR, CDR2 FQNEAQ, per germline (reference sequence). V dropped 3 bases and J dropped 4; count of bases not matched to a gene: 8. CDR3 coding DNA: TGTGCCAGCAGCTTGAGGGGATCAGGGGGAGAGACCCAGTACTTC. Translation gives CASSLRGSGGETQYF.

This clonotype was found many times. One junction end does not reproduce the germline sequence, and a read error may be involved. The V call is TRBV11-1, the J call TRBJ2-3; 11 bases fit TRBD2. This CDR3 is 14 amino acids long. Germline V lookup: CDR1 SGHAT, CDR2 FQDESV (reference sequence). CDR3 in amino acids: CASRLAGGPDTQYF. In DNA form, the CDR3 reads TGTGCCAGCAGGTTAGCGGGGGGGCCAGATACGCAGTATTTT.

In this sample, this clonotype turned up many times. The chain is built from TRBV3-1 and TRBJ2-7; TRBD2 matches 9 bases. Germline V gene lookup returns CDR1 LGHDT and CDR2 YNNKEL (reference sequence). V lost 1 base, J lost 2 bases, and 0 bases stayed unmatched. The CDR3 is 14 residues long. CDR3 sequence: CASSQVAGAYEQYF. The CDR3 region has the DNA TGTGCCAGCAGCCAAGTAGCGGGAGCCTACGAGCAGTACTTC.

This clonotype was observed at least ten times. The chain is built from TRBV2 and TRBJ1-2; 11 nucleotides agree with TRBD1. The germline V gene has CDR1 SNHLY and CDR2 FYNNEI. The CDR3 consists of 14 residues. V shed 6 bases, J shed 5 bases, and the junction held 5 bases outside the gene matches. This CDR3 reads CASRGQGAMYGYTF. CDR3 DNA: TGTGCCAGCAGAGGACAGGGGGCTATGTATGGCTACACCTTC. Together with reference TRBV2 and TRBJ1-2, the CDR3 gives the full variable domain: EPEVTQTPSHQVTQMGQEVILRCVPISNHLYFYWYRQILGQKVEFLVSFYNNEISEKSEIFDDQFSVERPDGSNFTLKIRSTKLEDSAMYFCASRGQGAMYGYTFGSGTRLTVV.

Points on this clonotype: A single base separates this from a much larger clone, so it may be a read error. The chain combines TRBV7-9 with TRBJ2-1; D possibly corresponds to TRBD1 (5 bases). Germline V gene sequence: CDR1 SEHNR, CDR2 FQNEAQ (reference sequence). V was trimmed by 2 bases and J by 9 bases, leaving 8 bases between them. This CDR3 contains 12 residues. The CDR3 reads CASSLFGAEQFF. The DNA of the CDR3 is TGTGCCAGCAGCTTATTTGGGGCTGAGCAGTTCTTC.